This T cell receptor (beta chain) appears in the sequencing data of a study of blood T cell repertoires in COVID-19. Study background: COVID-19 samples, acute and convalescent, were from the United States, Italy and Spain. The cDNA or gDNA used as material had been derived from T cells, B-cell-depleted T cells, or PBMCs.

Profiled with immunoSEQ multiplex PCR; TCRdb holds only in-frame clones, not every one. The sample contains more than 85,000 clones, less than 90% of which appear only once. Trimming left V 2 bases short and J 4 bases short, with 8 bases between. Germline V CDR1 and CDR2: LGHDT, YNNKEL (reference sequence). The CDR3 spans 13 residues. The J gene is TRBJ2-5, the V gene TRBV3-1 (or the pseudogene TRBV3-2); D may be TRBD2 (5 bases). The receptor's source is a woman aged 60-75 years with acute or convalescent COVID-19. Sequencing input: peripheral blood. The CDR3 spells CASSQYEGETQYF. CDR3 in DNA: TGTGCCAGCAGCCAATATGAGGGAGAGACCCAGTACTTC.